The 27 T cell receptor beta chains presented below share a single source sample, sequenced in a study of beta chain features in type 1 diabetes. The authors reverse transcribed all of the isolated RNA, so sequencing captured expressed TCRB transcripts. Only in-frame clones appear in the TCRdb table, and some are missing; sequencing was by immunoSEQ multiplex PCR. The repertoire holds about 340,000 clones, with roughly 8% as singletons. The sequenced material came from central memory CD4+ T cells from blood. The receptors were sampled from a woman aged 18-35 years in good health.

This clone was seen only a few times. This chain uses TRBV18 with TRBJ1-1; no firm D call. Per germline, CDR1 KGHSH and CDR2 LQKENI. The CDR3 loop spans 13 amino acids. V was trimmed by 3 bases and J by 3 bases, leaving 8 bases between them. The CDR3 region has the DNA TGTGCCAGCTCACCTTCTCGAGACACTGAAGCTTTCTTT. Its translation is CASSPSRDTEAFF.

CDR3 sequence: CASSKGLRVSEAFF. DNA for the CDR3: TGTGCCAGCAGTAAAGGGCTCCGGGTCAGTGAAGCTTTCTTT. The chain is built from TRBV27 and TRBJ1-1, with D unclear. The CDR3 runs 14 residues. The V and J ends lost 5 bases and 7 bases respectively, with 17 bases between them. CDR1 and CDR2 from the germline V gene are MNHEY and SMNVEV (reference sequence).

This rearrangement joins TRBV2 to TRBJ2-1; 8 positions match TRBD2. Germline CDR1 SNHLY, CDR2 FYNNEI. The CDR3 extends over 14 amino acids. V lost 8 bases and J lost 6; bases outside the gene matches: 9. The CDR3 coding sequence is TGTGCCAGCGGTACCAGCGGGAGTGGCAATGAGCAGTTCTTC. Translated: CASGTSGSGNEQFF.

As to this clone: A much more abundant neighbour one base away suggests this may be a read error. The V gene is TRBV6-5, the J gene TRBJ1-1; no firm D call. Germline CDR1 is MNHEY and CDR2 is SVGAGI. This CDR3 has 11 residues. V gave up 6 bases and J gave up 0 bases, with 2 bases separating them. The CDR3: CASRLNTEAFF. CDR3 bases: TGTGCCAGCAGGTTGAACACTGAAGCTTTCTTT.

Worth noting for this clone: A read error is likely here: a far larger clone is one base away. The V gene is TRBV7-2, the J gene TRBJ2-5; the match to TRBD2 covers 9 bases. Germline CDR1 is SGHTA and CDR2 is FQGNSA. V was clipped by 3 bases and J by 5 bases; unmatched bases: 7. The CDR3 consists of 15 residues. This chain's CDR3 is CASSLVAGEGETQYF. The CDR3 nucleotides are TGTGCCAGCAGCTTGGTAGCGGGAGAGGGGGAGACCCAGTACTTC. Looking up the rest from reference TRBV7-2 and TRBJ2-5 gives the full variable domain: GAGVSQSPSNKVTEKGKDVELRCDPISGHTALYWYRQSLGQGLEFLIYFQGNSAPDKSGLPSDRFSAERTGGSVSTLTIQRTQQEDSAVYLCASSLVAGEGETQYFGPGTRLLVL.

The CDR3 DNA reads TGTGCCAGCAGTGACAGGGGAGGGAACACTGAAGCTTTCTTT. It specifies CASSDRGGNTEAFF. The chain is built from TRBV6-6 and TRBJ1-1; 8 bases fit TRBD1. The trim removed 5 bases at V and 1 base at J, leaving 3 bases unmatched. The CDR3 spans 14 residues. The germline CDR1 and CDR2 sequences are MNHNY and SVGAGI (reference sequence).

V is TRBV4-2 and J is TRBJ2-1; 9 bases map to TRBD2. The germline V gene has CDR1 LGHNA and CDR2 YNFKEQ. The length of the CDR3 is 14 residues. V lost 0 bases, J lost 12 bases, and 6 bases stayed unmatched. CDR3 loop: CASSQELSGSVQFF. CDR3 DNA: TGTGCCAGCAGCCAAGAACTTAGCGGGAGTGTGCAGTTCTTC.

This clone turned up a few times. The chain links TRBV6-1 to TRBJ1-5; the D is unclear. The V gene lost 6 bases and the J gene lost 7 bases, with 13 bases spanning the gap. This CDR3 comprises 13 residues. The germline gives CDR1 MNHNS, CDR2 SASEGT. CDR3 region: CASSPLTGQPQHF. CDR3 sequence (DNA): TGTGCCAGCAGCCCCCTAACTGGGCAGCCCCAGCATTTT.

This clone was found many times. The rearrangement links TRBV20-1 to TRBJ2-1; no reliable D call. The CDR3 has 11 amino acids. Trimming removed 5 bases from V and 5 bases from J, with 7 bases in between. CDR1 is DFQATT and CDR2 is SNEGSKA in the germline V gene (reference sequence). As DNA, the CDR3 is TGCAGTGCTTATATAAACAATGAGCAGTTCTTC. As protein: CSAYINNEQFF.

The chain carries TRBV27 and TRBJ2-1; D tentatively reads TRBD1 or TRBD2 (6 bases each). V gave up 5 bases and J gave up 4 bases, with 18 bases separating them. The CDR3 extends over 16 amino acids. The V gene's germline CDR1 is MNHEY and CDR2 SMNVEV (reference sequence). The CDR3 region has the DNA TGTGCCAGCAGTCCCAGAGCAGGAGGGGGGTACAATGAGCAGTTCTTC. Translated: CASSPRAGGGYNEQFF.

This sequence joins TRBV6-1 and TRBJ2-5, with D possibly TRBD2 on 5 matching bases. Trimming took 8 bases from V and 2 from J, leaving 12 bases between them. Germline V gene data show CDR1 as MNHNS and CDR2 as SASEGT. This CDR3 is built from 13 residues. CDR3 in amino acids: CASRFTGQETQYF. CDR3 bases: TGTGCCAGCCGGTTCACGGGGCAAGAGACCCAGTACTTC.

This clone was seen more than once but under ten times. V and J are TRBV5-6 and TRBJ2-7; D uncertain. CDR1 is SGHDT, CDR2 YYEEEE, per germline. Trimming pared 3 bases from V and 0 bases from J, leaving 16 bases between. The CDR3 is made up of 16 amino acids. The CDR3 DNA reads as TGTGCCAGCAGCTCACCCGGACGTGGGGACTCCTACGAGCAGTACTTC. Translated, it gives CASSSPGRGDSYEQYF.

A few counts support this clone. Other DNA variants within this sample encode the same CDR3. The chain has TRBV7-2 and TRBJ2-1; 7 bases agree with TRBD1. The ends lost 3 bases at V and 7 bases at J; junction bases unmatched: 3. Germline V gene data show CDR1 as SGHTA and CDR2 as FQGNSA. The CDR3 has 13 amino acids. As DNA, the CDR3 is TGTGCCAGCAGCTTGGACAGGTTGAATGAGCAGTTCTTC. Amino acids: CASSLDRLNEQFF.

This clone was observed many times. The chain is built from TRBV6-5 and TRBJ2-7; tentative D call: TRBD1 (6 bases). Between the trimmed V and J ends, which lost 6 bases and 1 base, there was a span of 16 bases. The CDR3 consists of 15 residues. Germline CDR1 MNHEY, CDR2 SVGAGI. CDR3 bases: TGTGCCAGCAGACAGGGCTTAGGGGCGTCCTACGAGCAGTACTTC. Translation gives CASRQGLGASYEQYF.

The chain is built from TRBV2 and TRBJ1-1; the D gene is possibly TRBD1 (6 bases). The CDR3 covers 15 residues. V lost 0 bases, J lost 3 bases, and 11 bases lay in between. The V gene's germline CDR1 is SNHLY and CDR2 FYNNEI. The CDR3 bases are TGTGCCAGCAGTGAAGCAAGGGGGGCCTACACTGAAGCTTTCTTT. Residues: CASSEARGAYTEAFF.

This clone showed up just a few times. The CDR3 bases are TGTGCCAGCAGTTCGACAGGGGGTGTAGAGACCCAGTACTTC. Its protein is CASSSTGGVETQYF. The rearrangement uses TRBV7-2 and TRBJ2-5; 9 bases are shared with TRBD1. This CDR3 is 14 amino acids long. Germline CDR1 reads SGHTA; CDR2 reads FQGNSA. The V gene end was trimmed by 6 bases and the J gene end by 4 bases; junction bases not matched to a gene: 6.

This clone was seen a few times. The chain is built from TRBV4-3 and TRBJ2-1; the match to TRBD2 covers 7 bases. CDR1 and CDR2 from the germline V gene are LGHNA and YSLEER. The V gene end was trimmed by 4 bases and the J gene end by 0 bases; junction bases not matched to a gene: 6. The CDR3 runs 16 residues. The CDR3 reads CASSREWGGSYNEQFF. CDR3 DNA sequence: TGCGCCAGCAGCCGGGAATGGGGGGGCTCCTACAATGAGCAGTTCTTC.

This clone has just a few counts. This sequence joins TRBV25-1 and TRBJ2-3; 10 nucleotides match TRBD2. The CDR3 is made up of 16 amino acids. The germline V gene has CDR1 MGHDK and CDR2 SYGVNS. The trim removed 2 bases at V and 2 bases at J, leaving 4 bases unmatched. CDR3 in amino acids: CASSEPGTSVTDTQYF. Here the CDR3 DNA reads TGTGCCAGCAGTGAACCCGGGACTAGCGTCACAGATACGCAGTATTTT.

The rearrangement joins TRBV4-1 to TRBJ2-2; 8 bases are shared with TRBD1. Losses at the gene ends were 5 bases for V and 3 bases for J; bases not matched to a gene: 5. The CDR3 is 15 residues long. CDR1 is MGHRA, CDR2 YSYEKL, per germline. CDR3 loop: CASSTRQGHTGELFF. CDR3 coding DNA: TGCGCCAGCAGCACACGACAGGGGCACACCGGGGAGCTGTTTTTT.

The gene calls are TRBV7-2 and TRBJ2-5; 7 positions match TRBD1. The trim removed 2 bases at V and 3 bases at J, leaving 3 bases unmatched. CDR1 and CDR2 from the germline V gene are SGHTA and FQGNSA. The CDR3 spans 14 residues. The CDR3 nucleotides are TGTGCCAGCAGCTTAATGACAGGGAAAGAGACCCAGTACTTC. As protein: CASSLMTGKETQYF.

The chain recombines TRBV28 with TRBJ2-5; D might be TRBD2 (6 bases). The CDR3 extends over 13 amino acids. Trimming removed 5 bases from V and 4 bases from J, with 11 bases in between. The germline V gene encodes CDR1 MDHEN and CDR2 SYDVKM. The CDR3 protein is CASSPPGVETQYF. The CDR3 DNA reads TGTGCCAGCAGTCCCCCGGGGGTAGAGACCCAGTACTTC.

V gene TRBV25-1 combines with J gene TRBJ2-3, with 7 positions matching TRBD2. CDR3 length equals 16 residues. Germline CDR1 is MGHDK and CDR2 is SYGVNS. The V and J ends lost 3 bases and 4 bases, in that order; junction bases with no gene match: 10. The CDR3 DNA reads as TGTGCCAGCAGTGATCATGGCGGGAGATCGGCAGATACGCAGTATTTT. It codes for CASSDHGGRSADTQYF. Full variable domain (remainder filled in from reference TRBV25-1 and TRBJ2-3): EADIYQTPRYLVIGTGKKITLECSQTMGHDKMYWYQQDPGMELHLIHYSYGVNSTEKGDLSSESTVSRIRTEHFPLTLESARPSHTSQYLCASSDHGGRSADTQYFGPGTRLTVL.

In its sample, this clone was seen a few times. The chain uses TRBV29-1 and TRBJ2-1; 7 bases are a match to TRBD2. J gave up 7 bases and V 6 bases, and 12 bases lay outside the gene matches. The CDR3 is 14 residues long. Germline lookup yields CDR1 SQVTM and CDR2 ANQGSEA. CDR3 residues: CSVLGGSGTNEQFF. In DNA, the CDR3 is TGCAGCGTCCTCGGGGGGTCGGGGACTAATGAGCAGTTCTTC.

The chain's CDR3 is CASSLGHSTRQYF. The CDR3 DNA reads TGTGCCAGCAGTTTAGGACACAGTACGAGGCAGTACTTC. V is TRBV28 and J is TRBJ2-7, with D tentatively TRBD1 (5 bases). Trimming left V 2 bases short and J 9 bases short, with 14 bases between. Germline CDR1 is MDHEN and CDR2 is SYDVKM. This CDR3 comprises 13 residues.

This clone was found a few times. The chain recombines TRBV4-3 with TRBJ2-7, with 11 bases fitting TRBD2. From germline, CDR1 is LGHNA and CDR2 YSLEER. J was trimmed by 1 base and V by 6 bases; bases with no gene match: 5. This CDR3 region has 15 residues. The CDR3 region is CASRRGTSGSYEQYF. The CDR3, as DNA: TGCGCCAGCAGAAGAGGGACTAGCGGATCCTACGAGCAGTACTTC.

V gene TRBV6-5 combines with J gene TRBJ2-7; D unresolved. The CDR3 spans 13 residues. V was shortened by 5 bases and J by 3 bases, with 11 bases between the two germline ends. The germline V gene has CDR1 MNHEY and CDR2 SVGAGI. The CDR3 region has the DNA TGTGCCAGCAGTAAACTCACGGGCTACGAGCAGTACTTC. Protein sequence: CASSKLTGYEQYF.

This clone turned up a few times. The sample contains more than one DNA sequence encoding this CDR3. The CDR3: CASSLDDYNEQFF. In nucleotides, the CDR3 is TGTGCCAGCAGTTTAGACGACTACAATGAGCAGTTCTTC. The chain uses TRBV28 and TRBJ2-1; unclear D gene. CDR3 size: 13 residues. From germline, CDR1 is MDHEN and CDR2 SYDVKM. Trimming stripped 2 bases from V and 3 bases from J, with 5 bases between.